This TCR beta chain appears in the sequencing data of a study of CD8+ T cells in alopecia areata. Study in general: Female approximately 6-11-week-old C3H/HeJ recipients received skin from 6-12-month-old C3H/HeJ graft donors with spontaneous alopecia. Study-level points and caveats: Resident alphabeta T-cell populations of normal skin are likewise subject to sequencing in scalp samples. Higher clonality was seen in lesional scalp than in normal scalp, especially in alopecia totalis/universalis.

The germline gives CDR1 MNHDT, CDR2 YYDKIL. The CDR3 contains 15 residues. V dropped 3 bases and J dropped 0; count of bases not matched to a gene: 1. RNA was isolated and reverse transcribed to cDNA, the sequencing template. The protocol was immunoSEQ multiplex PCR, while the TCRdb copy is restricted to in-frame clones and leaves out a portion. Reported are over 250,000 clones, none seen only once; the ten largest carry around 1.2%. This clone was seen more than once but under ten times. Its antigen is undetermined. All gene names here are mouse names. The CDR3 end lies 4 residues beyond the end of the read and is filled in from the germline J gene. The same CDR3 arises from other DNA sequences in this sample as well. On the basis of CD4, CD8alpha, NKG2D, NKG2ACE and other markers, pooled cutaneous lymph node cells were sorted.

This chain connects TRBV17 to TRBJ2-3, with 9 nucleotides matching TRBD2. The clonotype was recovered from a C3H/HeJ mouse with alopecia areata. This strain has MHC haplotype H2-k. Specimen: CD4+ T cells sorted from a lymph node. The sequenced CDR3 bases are TGTGCTAGCAGTAGGCTGGGGGGGAGTGCAGAA. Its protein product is CASSRLGGSAE. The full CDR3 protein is CASSRLGGSAETLYF.